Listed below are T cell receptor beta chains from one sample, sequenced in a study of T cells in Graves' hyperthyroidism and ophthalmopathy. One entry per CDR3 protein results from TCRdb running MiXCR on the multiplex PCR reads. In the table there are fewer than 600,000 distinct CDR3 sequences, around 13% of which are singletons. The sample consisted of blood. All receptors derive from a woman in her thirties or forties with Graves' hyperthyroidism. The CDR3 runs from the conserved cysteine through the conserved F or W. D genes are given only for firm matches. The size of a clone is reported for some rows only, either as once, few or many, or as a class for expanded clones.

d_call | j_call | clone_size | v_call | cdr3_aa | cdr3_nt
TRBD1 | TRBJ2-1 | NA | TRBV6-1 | CASSLTGTGSYNEQFF | TGTGCCAGCAGCTTAACCGGGACAGGATCCTACAATGAGCAGTTCTTC
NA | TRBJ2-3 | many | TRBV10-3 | CAISNAGTGTDTQYF | TGTGCCATCAGTAATGCCGGGACCGGCACAGATACGCAGTATTTT
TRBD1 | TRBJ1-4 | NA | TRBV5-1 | CASSMQGQAPEKLFF | TGCGCCAGCAGCATGCAAGGACAGGCGCCTGAAAAACTGTTTTTT
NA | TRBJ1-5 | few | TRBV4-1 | CASSQRPADDQPQHF | TGCGCCAGCAGCCAAAGGCCCGCCGACGATCAGCCCCAGCATTTT
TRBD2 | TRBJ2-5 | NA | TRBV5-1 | CASSLGVLAGGQETQYF | TGCGCCAGCAGCTTGGGGGTACTAGCGGGAGGTCAAGAGACCCAGTACTTC
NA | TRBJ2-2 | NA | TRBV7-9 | CASSQDEDTGELFF | TGCGCCAGCAGCCAAGATGAGGACACCGGGGAGCTGTTTTTT
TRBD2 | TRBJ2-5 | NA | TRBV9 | CASSVDGAGGFQETQYF | TGTGCCAGCAGCGTAGACGGAGCGGGAGGATTCCAAGAGACCCAGTACTTC
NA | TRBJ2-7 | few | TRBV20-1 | CSAQNTGSYEQYF | TGCAGTGCCCAAAACACAGGGTCCTACGAGCAGTACTTC
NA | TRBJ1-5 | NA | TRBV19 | CASNPQGGQPQHF | TGTGCCAGTAATCCACAGGGCGGTCAGCCCCAGCATTTT
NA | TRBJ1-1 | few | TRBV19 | CASSSHTNTEAFF | TGTGCCAGTAGTAGTCATACGAACACTGAAGCTTTCTTT
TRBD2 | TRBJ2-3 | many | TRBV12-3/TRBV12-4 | CASPPGPSGRAQPDTQYF | TGTGCCAGCCCCCCGGGCCCTAGCGGGAGGGCCCAGCCAGATACGCAGTATTTT
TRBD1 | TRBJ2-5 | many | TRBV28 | CASRSPGTGAGETQYF | TGTGCCAGCAGGAGCCCCGGGACAGGTGCTGGGGAGACCCAGTACTTC
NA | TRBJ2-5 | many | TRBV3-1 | CASSPRPEGETQYF | TGTGCCAGCAGCCCCAGACCGGAGGGGGAGACCCAGTACTTC
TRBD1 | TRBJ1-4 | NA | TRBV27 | CASRNLNRGRRDEKLFF | TGTGCCAGCCGAAACCTAAACAGGGGGCGAAGGGATGAAAAACTGTTTTTT
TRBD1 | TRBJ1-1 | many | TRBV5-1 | CASSFLGGGNTEAFF | TGCGCCAGCAGCTTCTTAGGGGGCGGGAACACTGAAGCTTTCTTT
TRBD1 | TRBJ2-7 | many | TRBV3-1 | CASSQVSDRAYEQYF | TGTGCCAGCAGCCAAGTATCTGACAGGGCCTACGAGCAGTACTTC
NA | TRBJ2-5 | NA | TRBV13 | CASSLEVGETQYF | TGTGCCAGCAGCTTAGAAGTTGGGGAGACCCAGTACTTC
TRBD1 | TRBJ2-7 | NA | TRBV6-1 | CASRRTGTATSYEQYF | TGTGCCAGCAGACGCACCGGGACAGCAACTTCCTACGAGCAGTACTTC
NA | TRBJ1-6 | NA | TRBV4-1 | CASSHPGVNSPLHF | TGCGCCAGCAGCCACCCAGGGGTAAATTCACCCCTCCACTTT
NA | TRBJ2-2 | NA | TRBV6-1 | CASSAGTGGELFF | TGTGCCAGCAGTGCGGGAACGGGGGGGGAGCTGTTTTTT
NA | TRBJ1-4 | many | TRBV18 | CASSLVSSNSATNEKLFF | TGTGCCAGCTCACTTGTCAGCTCCAACAGTGCAACTAATGAAAAACTGTTTTTT
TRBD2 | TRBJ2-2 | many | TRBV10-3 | CASNPAGGQGTGELFF | TGTGCCAGCAACCCAGCGGGAGGGCAGGGCACCGGGGAGCTGTTTTTT
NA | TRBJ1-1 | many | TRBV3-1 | CASSQYRVSDTEAFF | TGTGCCAGCAGCCAATACAGGGTCAGCGACACTGAAGCTTTCTTT
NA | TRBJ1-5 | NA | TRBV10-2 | CASSESWVQPQHF | TGCGCCAGCAGTGAGTCCTGGGTTCAGCCCCAGCATTTT
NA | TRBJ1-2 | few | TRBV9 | CASSVKGGDGYTF | TGTGCCAGCAGCGTAAAGGGGGGGGATGGCTACACCTTC
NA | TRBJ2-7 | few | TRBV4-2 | CASSQGGRPLDEQYF | TGTGCCAGCAGCCAAGGGGGCCGACCCCTGGACGAGCAGTACTTC
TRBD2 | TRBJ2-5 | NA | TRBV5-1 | CASSSLRGDRETQYF | TGCGCCAGCAGTTCCCTTCGGGGGGATCGGGAGACCCAGTACTTC
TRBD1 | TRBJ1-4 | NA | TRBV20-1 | CSASPSGTGEKLFF | TGCAGTGCTAGTCCTTCCGGGACAGGTGAAAAACTGTTTTTT
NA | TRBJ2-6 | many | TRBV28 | CASSLGGAGRPSGANVLTF | TGTGCCAGCAGTTTAGGGGGGGCAGGCAGACCCTCTGGGGCCAACGTCCTGACTTTC
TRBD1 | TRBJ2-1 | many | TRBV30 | CAWSGQGTGNEQFF | TGTGCCTGGAGCGGACAGGGGACGGGGAATGAGCAGTTCTTC
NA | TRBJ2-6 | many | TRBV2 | CASSEVILYSGANVLTF | TGTGCCAGCAGTGAAGTTATTTTGTACTCTGGGGCCAACGTCCTGACTTTC
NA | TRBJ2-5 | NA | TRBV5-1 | CASSLMRERETQYF | TGCGCCAGCAGCTTGATGAGGGAGCGAGAGACCCAGTACTTC
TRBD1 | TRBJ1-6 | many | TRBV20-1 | CSAREGQGYYNSPLHF | TGCAGTGCTAGGGAAGGACAGGGGTACTATAATTCACCCCTCCACTTT
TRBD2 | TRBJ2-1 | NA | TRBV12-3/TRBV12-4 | CASSWGSGSSNEQFF | TGTGCCAGCAGTTGGGGTAGCGGGAGCAGCAATGAGCAGTTCTTC
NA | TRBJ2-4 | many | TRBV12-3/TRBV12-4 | CASSLSFGGDEENIQYF | TGTGCCAGCAGTTTATCTTTTGGAGGGGACGAAGAAAACATTCAGTACTTC
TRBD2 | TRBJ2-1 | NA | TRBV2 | CASSPTAAGGDEQFF | TGTGCCAGCAGCCCCACAGCAGCGGGAGGCGATGAGCAGTTCTTC
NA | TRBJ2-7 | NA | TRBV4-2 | CASSQGGSIDEQYF | TGTGCCAGCAGCCAAGGTGGGAGTATCGACGAGCAGTACTTC
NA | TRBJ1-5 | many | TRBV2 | CASNLGSNQPQHF | TGTGCCAGCAATCTGGGAAGCAATCAGCCCCAGCATTTT
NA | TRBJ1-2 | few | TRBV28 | CASSFVNYGYTF | TGTGCCAGCAGTTTCGTTAACTATGGCTACACCTTC
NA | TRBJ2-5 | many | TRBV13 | CASSSRGAALTGETQYF | TGTGCCAGCAGCTCTCGGGGGGCAGCGCTGACGGGGGAGACCCAGTACTTC
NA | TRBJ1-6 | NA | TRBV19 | CASTLQDSINSPLHF | TGTGCCAGTACCCTACAGGACTCGATTAATTCACCCCTCCACTTT
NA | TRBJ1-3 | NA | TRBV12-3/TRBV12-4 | CASSFFRGSGNTIYF | TGTGCCAGCAGTTTTTTTCGGGGATCTGGAAACACCATATATTTT
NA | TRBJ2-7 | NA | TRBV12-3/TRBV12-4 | CAGSLGQGGSYEQYF | TGTGCCGGCAGTTTGGGGCAGGGCGGGTCCTACGAGCAGTACTTC
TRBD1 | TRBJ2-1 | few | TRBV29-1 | CSVLTGGIEQFF | TGCAGCGTCCTTACAGGGGGCATTGAGCAGTTCTTC
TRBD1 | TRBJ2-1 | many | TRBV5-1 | CASNSGQGKDEQFF | TGCGCCAGCAACTCGGGACAGGGGAAGGATGAGCAGTTCTTC
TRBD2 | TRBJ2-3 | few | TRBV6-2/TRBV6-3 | CASSRPPTSGTDTQYF | TGTGCCAGCAGTCGACCCCCGACTAGCGGGACAGATACGCAGTATTTT
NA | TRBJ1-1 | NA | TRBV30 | CAWSQGLNTEAFF | TGTGCCTGGAGCCAGGGACTGAACACTGAAGCTTTCTTT
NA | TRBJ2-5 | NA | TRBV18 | CASSPPGLETQYF | TGTGCCAGCTCACCACCAGGGTTGGAGACCCAGTACTTC